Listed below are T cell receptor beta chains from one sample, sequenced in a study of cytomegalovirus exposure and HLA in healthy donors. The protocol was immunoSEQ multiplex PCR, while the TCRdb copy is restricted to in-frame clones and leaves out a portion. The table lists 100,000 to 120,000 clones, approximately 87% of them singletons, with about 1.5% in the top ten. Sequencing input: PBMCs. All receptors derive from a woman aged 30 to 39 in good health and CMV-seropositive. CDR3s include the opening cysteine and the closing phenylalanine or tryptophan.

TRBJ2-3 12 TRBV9 CASSYNTDTQYF
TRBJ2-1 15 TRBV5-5 CASSLGGPQYNEQFF
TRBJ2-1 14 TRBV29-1 CSVRDRGPYNEQFF
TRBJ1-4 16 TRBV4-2 CASSQDETGGREKLFF
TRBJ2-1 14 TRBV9 CASSVAGFDNEQFF
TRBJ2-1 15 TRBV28 CASTEDRSSYNEQFF
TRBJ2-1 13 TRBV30 CACSLGGADEQFF
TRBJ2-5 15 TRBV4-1 CASSQVGTSTGTQYF
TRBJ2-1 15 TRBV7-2 CASSRTSPAFGEQFF
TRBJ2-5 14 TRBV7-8 CASSLVPGGETQYF
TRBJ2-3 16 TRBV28 CASSLAGVRGTDTQYF
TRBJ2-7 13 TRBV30 CAWSDRGEYEQYF
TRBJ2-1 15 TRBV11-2 CASSLTVQGTNEQFF